The T cell receptor (beta chain) described here comes from a study of PD-L1 blockade in urothelial cancer. For the study at large: Chemotherapy regimens numbering 0 to 3 had been given to patients. Analyzed time points were 3 weeks (second dose) and 6 weeks after therapy began. Regarding the study as a whole: Tumor-associated blood clones were expanded more by durable-benefit patients at 3 weeks.

Synthetic TCR analog templates were spiked into each PCR. TCRdb keeps only in-frame clones here, not all; method: immunoSEQ multiplex PCR. The repertoire holds some 45,000 clones, with about 88% as singletons. Points on this clone: Its specificity is not known.

Time point given: pretreatment peripheral blood. This material consisted of PBMCs, taken around atezolizumab (anti-PD-L1) treatment. The receptor comes from a donor aged 40 or over with urothelial cancer.

CDR3 bases: TGTGCCAGTAGTGCCTCAGGGAAGGGAGGCTACGAGCAGTACTTC. Its translation is CASSASGKGGYEQYF. The chain has TRBV19 and TRBJ2-7, with D possibly being TRBD2 (6 bases). The CDR3 is 15 amino acids. Between the trimmed V and J ends, which lost 5 bases and 3 bases, there was a span of 17 bases. Germline-derived CDR1 and CDR2 are LNHDA and SQIVND (reference sequence).